This TCR beta chain appears in the sequencing data of a study of control samples from healthy donors and cancer patients (TCRdb year 2020). The germline V and J ends show losses of 4 bases and 9 bases respectively, and no gene match explains 7 bases of the junction. The CDR3 holds 13 amino acids from the cysteine to the phenylalanine. Kept here is only the CDR3 DNA, which spans 39 bases and is read in frame from base 1. In the germline V gene, CDR1 corresponds to SGHRS and CDR2 to YFSETQ. Library prep was done by the immunoSEQ multiplex PCR assay. Here the immuneACCESS table is served through TCRdb, limited to in-frame sequences with V and J called. Missing clones are a known gap in these copies; in checked studies unresolved V genes cover under half, and the rest lacks a known reason. This sample has 85,000 to 100,000 clones in its table, and 93% of those were observed once. Of the sample, 8% is held by the ten largest clones.

This clone came up once. The specificity of this receptor is unknown. No much larger clonotype is one base removed from it; base qualities were not supplied. Recombination joined TRBV5-1 with TRBJ2-1; 7 nucleotides in the junction match TRBD2. This clonotype was sampled from a man between 18 and 35 years old in good health. Input material: blood. This receptor has the CDR3 CASSPGGTGEQFF. The DNA sequence reads TGCGCCAGCAGCCCCGGGGGGACGGGTGAGCAGTTCTTC.